The clone carrying this TCR beta chain was recorded once. Antigen specificity is unknown. The PCR was carried out with 60 Vbeta primers and 13 Jbeta primers. Assay used: immunoSEQ multiplex PCR; TCRdb lists only in-frame clones, some missing. The table shows 150,000 to 200,000 clones, with about 80% occurring only once. The germline CDR1 and CDR2 sequences are SGHTA and FQGNSA. CDR3 length equals 16 residues. V was shortened by 6 bases and J by 2 bases, with 18 bases between the two germline ends. Donors consisted of healthy bone marrow donors. This record comes from a study of cytomegalovirus exposure and HLA in healthy donors. Study-wide points: In a later analysis, HLA-associated beta chains showed higher expansion and lower generation probabilities than comparable chains. The likely origin of a cluster of highly shared sequence variants was a sequencing artifact. The classifier reportedly diagnosed cytomegalovirus status with high sensitivity and specificity.

The J gene is TRBJ2-3, the V gene TRBV7-2; TRBD2 is a possible D gene (6 bases). Sequencing input: PBMCs. The TCR was taken from a woman in her late teens or twenties in good health and CMV-seropositive. Written as DNA, the CDR3 is TGTGCCAGCAGACCAGCCGGGACTCAGATCACAGATACGCAGTATTTT. Protein sequence: CASRPAGTQITDTQYF. The whole variable domain, remainder taken from reference TRBV7-2 and TRBJ2-3, is GAGVSQSPSNKVTEKGKDVELRCDPISGHTALYWYRQSLGQGLEFLIYFQGNSAPDKSGLPSDRFSAERTGGSVSTLTIQRTQQEDSAVYLCASRPAGTQITDTQYFGPGTRLTVL.